The rows below give T cell receptor beta chains drawn from one sample of a study of cytomegalovirus exposure and HLA in healthy donors. Repertoires were generated with immunoSEQ multiplex PCR, while TCRdb's copy carries only in-frame clones and drops some. Of 75,000 to 90,000 clones listed, 60% to 80% are singletons. Material: PBMCs. The receptors shown here come from a man aged 45-65 years in good health and CMV-seronegative. CDR3s include the opening cysteine and the closing phenylalanine or tryptophan. The order of the fields is clone size, D gene, J gene, V gene, CDR3 protein, CDR3 DNA. D genes are given only for firm matches. Clone size is not always given. Where it is, it says once, few, many or a class for expanded clones.

.	.	TRBJ2-3	TRBV25-1	CASSEYGSTDTQYF	TGTGCCAGCAGTGAATACGGGAGCACAGATACGCAGTATTTT
.	.	TRBJ1-1	TRBV6-5	CASTPPGGRGAFF	TGTGCCAGCACCCCGCCGGGAGGGCGCGGAGCTTTCTTT
.	.	TRBJ1-5	TRBV4-1	CASSQERRVTPQHF	TGCGCCAGCAGCCAAGAGAGGAGGGTGACGCCCCAGCATTTT
once	TRBD2	TRBJ2-3	TRBV28	CASSLLTSGGLDTQYF	TGTGCCAGCAGTTTATTGACTAGCGGGGGGTTGGATACGCAGTATTTT
.	TRBD1	TRBJ1-4	TRBV19	CASSLRTGVGEKLFF	TGTGCCAGTAGTCTCCGGACAGGGGTTGGGGAAAAACTGTTTTTT
.	TRBD2	TRBJ2-1	TRBV5-4	CASSQELASGGGSYNEQFF	TGTGCCAGCAGCCAAGAGCTGGCTAGCGGGGGGGGGTCTTACAATGAGCAGTTCTTC
.	TRBD2	TRBJ2-5	TRBV5-1	CASSPGLAGGQETQYF	TGCGCCAGCAGTCCTGGACTAGCGGGGGGGCAGGAGACCCAGTACTTC
once	.	TRBJ2-2	TRBV19	CASSIRGPPGDNGELFF	TGTGCCAGTAGTATCAGAGGACCCCCCGGGGACAACGGGGAGCTGTTTTTT
.	.	TRBJ2-3	TRBV9	CASSATGSTDTQYF	TGTGCCAGCAGCGCAACAGGAAGCACAGATACGCAGTATTTT
.	.	TRBJ1-2	TRBV6-1	CASSVLTGHQNYGYTF	TGTGCCAGCAGTGTATTGACAGGACACCAGAACTATGGCTACACCTTC
once	TRBD2	TRBJ2-1	TRBV7-2	CASSPGLAGWFF	TGTGCCAGCAGCCCGGGACTAGCGGGGTGGTTCTTC
.	.	TRBJ2-1	TRBV2	CASSTGQYNEQFF	TGTGCCAGCAGTACAGGCCAGTACAATGAGCAGTTCTTC
.	.	TRBJ1-2	TRBV2	CASSFPTGMYGYTF	TGTGCCAGCAGTTTTCCGACCGGGATGTATGGCTACACCTTC
few	TRBD1	TRBJ1-4	TRBV6-5	CASRTGDATNEKLFF	TGTGCCAGTCGGACAGGAGATGCAACTAATGAAAAACTGTTTTTT
few	.	TRBJ1-1	TRBV7-9	CASSLPGTEAFF	TGTGCCAGCAGCTTACCAGGCACTGAAGCTTTCTTT
.	.	TRBJ1-5	TRBV6-1	CASRGQSNQPQHF	TGTGCCAGCAGAGGACAGAGCAATCAGCCCCAGCATTTT
few	.	TRBJ1-2	TRBV9	CASSVEPGGTGYTF	TGTGCCAGCAGCGTAGAGCCGGGGGGGACGGGCTACACCTTC
.	.	TRBJ1-2	TRBV6-4	CASSDSTSNGDAYYGYTF	TGTGCCAGCAGTGACTCGACGAGTAACGGGGATGCGTACTATGGCTACACCTTC
.	.	TRBJ2-7	TRBV5-1	CASSFRVGSSYEQYF	TGCGCCAGCAGCTTTCGGGTGGGGAGCTCCTACGAGCAGTACTTC
few	.	TRBJ2-7	TRBV7-8	CASSSTGYEQYF	TGTGCCAGCAGCTCAACAGGTTACGAGCAGTACTTC
few	TRBD1	TRBJ1-1	TRBV7-9	CASSTTGANTEAFF	TGTGCCAGCAGCACCACAGGGGCGAACACTGAAGCTTTCTTT
.	.	TRBJ1-2	TRBV27	CASSLSGQSYGYTF	TGTGCCAGCAGTTTATCGGGCCAGTCCTATGGCTACACCTTC
.	TRBD2	TRBJ2-1	TRBV5-8	CASSLRVAGLNEQFF	TGTGCCAGCAGCTTAAGGGTAGCGGGGTTGAATGAGCAGTTCTTC
few	TRBD1	TRBJ2-1	TRBV6-1	CASRTGGMYNEQFF	TGTGCCAGCAGGACAGGGGGCATGTACAATGAGCAGTTCTTC
.	TRBD1	TRBJ2-1	TRBV4-2	CASSQQTGGFYNEQFF	TGTGCCAGCAGCCAGCAAACAGGGGGATTCTACAATGAGCAGTTCTTC
.	.	TRBJ1-1	TRBV10-3	CAISDGGGSTEAFF	TGTGCCATCAGTGATGGGGGAGGTAGCACTGAAGCTTTCTTT
.	.	TRBJ2-2	TRBV7-9	CASRSPGRGVAGELFF	TGTGCCAGCAGGTCCCCGGGCAGGGGGGTCGCCGGGGAGCTGTTTTTT
.	.	TRBJ1-4	TRBV7-9	CASSRPEGGEKLFF	TGTGCCAGCAGCCGTCCGGAAGGAGGTGAAAAACTGTTTTTT
.	.	TRBJ1-1	TRBV6-6	CASSYSTANTEAFF	TGTGCCAGCAGTTACTCGACAGCGAACACTGAAGCTTTCTTT
few	.	TRBJ2-2	TRBV4-3	CASSQAVENTGELFF	TGCGCCAGCAGCCAAGCGGTAGAGAACACCGGGGAGCTGTTTTTT
.	.	TRBJ1-1	TRBV6-1	CASSSQVNTEAFF	TGTGCCAGCAGTTCGCAGGTGAACACTGAAGCTTTCTTT
.	.	TRBJ2-1	TRBV5-1	CASTSGQGGYNEQFF	TGCGCCAGCACCTCTGGGCAGGGGGGATACAATGAGCAGTTCTTC
.	TRBD1	TRBJ1-3	TRBV2	CASSEGLTGGRNTIYF	TGTGCCAGCAGTGAGGGCTTGACAGGGGGCCGAAACACCATATATTTT
.	.	TRBJ2-1	TRBV11-3	CASRPRGGADDEQFF	TGTGCCAGCAGACCCCGGGGCGGGGCTGACGATGAGCAGTTCTTC
.	.	TRBJ1-3	TRBV7-8	CASSLAGRRCTIYF	TGTGCCAGCAGCTTAGCGGGCAGGCGATGCACCATATATTTT
.	TRBD2	TRBJ2-2	TRBV27	CASSSRTSGGTGELFF	TGTGCCAGCAGTTCAAGGACTAGCGGGGGAACCGGGGAGCTGTTTTTT
.	TRBD1	TRBJ1-2	TRBV4-2	CASSQESGDSSYGYTF	TGTGCCAGCAGCCAAGAAAGTGGGGACAGCAGCTATGGCTACACCTTC
.	.	TRBJ2-2	TRBV14	CASSQEEARLTGELFF	TGTGCCAGCAGCCAAGAGGAGGCGCGTCTCACCGGGGAGCTGTTTTTT
.	.	TRBJ1-3	TRBV30	CAWRQSNSGNTIYF	TGTGCCTGGAGACAGAGCAACTCTGGAAACACCATATATTTT
.	.	TRBJ1-5	TRBV7-9	CASSLPSLNQPQHF	TGTGCCAGCAGCTTACCGAGTTTAAATCAGCCCCAGCATTTT
.	.	TRBJ1-4	TRBV5-5	CASHMGPELFF	TGTGCCAGTCATATGGGCCCTGAACTGTTTTTT